The 9 T cell receptor beta chains below were found in one sample sequenced in a study of blood T cell repertoires in COVID-19. Sequencing was performed with immunoSEQ multiplex PCR; in TCRdb, only in-frame clones are kept and a portion is missing. This table has 150,000 to 200,000 clones, approximately 90% appearing once. Sequencing used peripheral blood. The receptors originated from a man between 65 and 80 years old with active or convalescent COVID-19.

The gene calls are TRBV10-3 and TRBJ1-6; 8 positions match TRBD1. The CDR3 extends over 16 amino acids. Germline CDR1 and CDR2: ENHRY and SYGVKD. The ends lost 3 bases at V and 5 bases at J; junction bases unmatched: 6. CDR3 amino acids: CAISDRDRLNNSPLHF. The CDR3 DNA reads TGTGCCATCAGTGACCGGGACAGGCTAAATAATTCACCCCTCCACTTT.

The chain's CDR3 is CASSQDLGIGRVEEKLFF. In DNA, the CDR3 is TGCGCCAGCAGCCAAGATCTAGGTATCGGCAGGGTAGAAGAAAAACTGTTTTTT. The chain combines TRBV4-3 with TRBJ1-4, with D perhaps TRBD1 (5 bases). With 0 bases removed from V and 8 bases from J, the gap between germline ends came to 22 bases. Germline loops: CDR1 LGHNA, CDR2 YSLEER. The CDR3 has 18 residues.

The chain recombines TRBV3-1 (or the pseudogene TRBV3-2) with TRBJ2-1; 9 nucleotides agree with TRBD2. The ends lost 4 bases at V and 3 bases at J; junction bases unmatched: 7. Germline CDR1 is LGHDT and CDR2 is YNNKEL (reference sequence). This CDR3 has 16 amino acids. This chain's CDR3 is CASSRLAGAGYNEQFF. As DNA, the CDR3 is TGTGCCAGCAGCCGATTAGCGGGAGCGGGCTACAATGAGCAGTTCTTC.

The chain uses TRBV19 and TRBJ1-2; D is unresolved. The CDR3 spans 13 residues. Trimming shortened V by 7 bases and J by 0 bases, and 9 bases separated the two germline ends. From germline, CDR1 is LNHDA and CDR2 SQIVND (reference sequence). CDR3: CASTPATNYGYTF. CDR3 coding DNA: TGTGCCAGTACGCCAGCGACTAACTATGGCTACACCTTC.

About this clone: Other DNA sequences in the sample encode the same CDR3. The chain recombines TRBV19 with TRBJ2-1; 10 bases agree with TRBD2. V shed 3 bases, J shed 1 base, and the junction held 6 bases outside the gene matches. CDR1 and CDR2 from the germline V gene are LNHDA and SQIVND (reference sequence). The CDR3 has 17 amino acids. CDR3 in amino acids: CASSINLAGVSYNEQFF. CDR3 in DNA: TGTGCCAGTAGTATCAACCTAGCGGGAGTGTCCTACAATGAGCAGTTCTTC.

The chain uses TRBV6-1 and TRBJ2-3, with 8 positions matching TRBD2. The junction had 12 bases not matched to a gene; V was cut back by 4 bases and J by 6 bases. Germline V gene data show CDR1 as MNHNS and CDR2 as SASEGT. This CDR3 is built from 16 residues. This CDR3 is CASSAPAGALLDTQYF. In nucleotides, the CDR3 is TGTGCCAGCAGTGCTCCAGCGGGGGCCCTTTTGGATACGCAGTATTTT.

This chain connects TRBV30 to TRBJ2-1, with 9 bases that match TRBD2. Germline V gives CDR1 GTSNPN, CDR2 SVGIG (reference sequence). CDR3 size: 14 residues. V lost 4 bases to trimming and J lost 9 bases; unmatched junction nucleotides: 10. Written as DNA, the CDR3 is TGTGCCTGGAACGCGGGAGGGCCCGGGTTTGAGCAGTTCTTC. Its translation: CAWNAGGPGFEQFF.

This chain connects TRBV11-2 to TRBJ2-7; TRBD1 aligns across 8 bases. This CDR3 has 15 residues. Per germline, CDR1 SGHAT and CDR2 FQNNGV. V shed 5 bases and J 4 bases; nucleotides not matched to a gene: 10. The CDR3 nucleotides are TGTGCCAGCAGCCCAAACAGGGGGAACCATTACGAGCAGTACTTC. Its protein is CASSPNRGNHYEQYF.

This clone showed up just a few times. The chain links TRBV28 to TRBJ1-2, with 8 bases lining up with TRBD1. CDR1 and CDR2 (germline): MDHEN, SYDVKM. This CDR3 has 14 residues. With V trimmed by 2 bases and J by 7 bases, 6 bases remained unmatched. CDR3 region: CASSLQGAQSGYTF. Written as DNA, the CDR3 is TGTGCCAGCAGTTTACAGGGGGCGCAGAGTGGCTACACCTTC.